One sample yielded the 25 T cell receptor beta chains listed below, sequenced in a study of blood T cell repertoires in COVID-19. Assay: immunoSEQ multiplex PCR; the TCRdb copy retains only in-frame clones and omits some. The sample has 250,000 to 300,000 clones; approximately 87% are singletons. The sequencing input was peripheral blood. The receptors here all came from a man aged 55-75 years who had recovered from COVID-19.

This chain joins TRBV6-5 and TRBJ1-4, with TRBD1 matching 8 bases. The CDR3 sequence is 14 residues long. Germline V gene sequence: CDR1 MNHEY, CDR2 SVGAGI. The junction had 7 bases not matched to a gene; V was cut back by 6 bases and J by 7 bases. In DNA, the CDR3 is TGTGCCAGCAGAGCCAGGGGGCTTGGTGAAAAACTGTTTTTT. Encoded protein: CASRARGLGEKLFF.

The chain is built from TRBV5-5 and TRBJ1-5, with a tentative D call TRBD1 (6 bases). The V gene lost 4 bases and the J gene lost 9 bases, with 14 bases spanning the gap. Looked up from germline, CDR1 is SGHKS and CDR2 is YYEKEE (reference sequence). The CDR3 has 13 residues. In DNA, the CDR3 is TGTGCCAGCAGCCAGAAGACAGGCCGGCCCCAGCATTTT. The encoded protein is CASSQKTGRPQHF.

The V call is TRBV11-3, the J call TRBJ2-1, with 11 bases that match TRBD2. V dropped 5 bases and J dropped 4; count of bases not matched to a gene: 4. The CDR3 is 15 amino acids. CDR1 is SGHNT and CDR2 is YENEEA in the germline V gene. The CDR3 sequence: CASSPRTSGYNEQFF. DNA for the CDR3: TGTGCCAGCAGCCCCCGGACTAGCGGGTACAATGAGCAGTTCTTC.

The chain combines TRBV18 with TRBJ2-7; D is perhaps TRBD1 (6 bases). The germline gives CDR1 KGHSH, CDR2 LQKENI. V was cut by 5 bases and J by 3 bases, with 8 bases left in between. This CDR3 has 12 amino acids. For the CDR3, the DNA is TGTGCCAGCTCAACAGGGAGCTACGAGCAGTACTTC. Its protein product is CASSTGSYEQYF.

The chain carries TRBV30 and TRBJ2-2, with TRBD2 identical over 12 bases. J was trimmed by 8 bases and V by 5 bases; bases with no gene match: 3. The CDR3 runs 13 residues. From germline, CDR1 is GTSNPN and CDR2 SVGIG (reference sequence). This CDR3 is CAWAGLAGGELFF. In nucleotides, the CDR3 is TGTGCCTGGGCCGGACTAGCGGGGGGGGAGCTGTTTTTT.

This clone was seen a single time. The chain couples TRBV25-1 to TRBJ2-7, with TRBD2 matching over 11 bases. Trimming cost V 8 bases and J 0 bases; bases outside gene matches: 9. From germline, CDR1 is MGHDK and CDR2 SYGVNS. The CDR3 covers 16 residues. The CDR3 DNA reads as TGTGCCAGCCCAATCGCCGGGACTAGCGGCTCCTACGAGCAGTACTTC. This gives the protein CASPIAGTSGSYEQYF.

This chain links TRBV27 with TRBJ2-2; TRBD1 matches at 9 bases. Germline V gene sequence: CDR1 MNHEY, CDR2 SMNVEV (reference sequence). V was clipped by 4 bases and J by 3 bases; unmatched bases: 6. The CDR3 totals 16 residues. CDR3 sequence: CASSYGTGRYTGELFF. CDR3 sequence (DNA): TGTGCCAGCAGTTACGGGACAGGGAGGTACACCGGGGAGCTGTTTTTT.

V is TRBV2 and J is TRBJ1-1; D gene unclear. The germline V gene encodes CDR1 SNHLY and CDR2 FYNNEI. The length of the CDR3 is 13 residues. Trimming took off 7 bases at V and 1 base at J, with 10 bases between the two ends. CDR3 in amino acids: CASIIDSNTEAFF. The CDR3 DNA reads TGTGCCAGCATAATTGACTCGAACACTGAAGCTTTCTTT. The entire variable domain, with the rest obtained from reference TRBV2 and TRBJ1-1, is as follows: EPEVTQTPSHQVTQMGQEVILRCVPISNHLYFYWYRQILGQKVEFLVSFYNNEISEKSEIFDDQFSVERPDGSNFTLKIRSTKLEDSAMYFCASIIDSNTEAFFGQGTRLTVV.

A single count supports this clone. The rearrangement joins TRBV2 to TRBJ2-2; maybe TRBD1 (6 bases). Trimming stripped 5 bases from V and 2 bases from J, with 12 bases between. The CDR3 runs 15 residues. Germline V gene lookup returns CDR1 SNHLY and CDR2 FYNNEI. The CDR3 DNA reads as TGTGCCAGCAGTCAGCAGGGGACCAACACCGGGGAGCTGTTTTTT. This encodes CASSQQGTNTGELFF.

The chain recombines TRBV18 with TRBJ2-1; TRBD2 matches 7 bases. The junction had 3 bases not matched to a gene; V was cut back by 3 bases and J by 4 bases. The CDR3 spans 14 residues. CDR1 is KGHSH, CDR2 LQKENI, per germline. CDR3 loop: CASSPSGQYNEQFF. The CDR3 DNA reads TGTGCCAGCTCACCTAGCGGGCAATACAATGAGCAGTTCTTC.

The chain has TRBV3-1 (or the pseudogene TRBV3-2) and TRBJ1-3; D is uncertain. From germline, CDR1 is LGHDT and CDR2 YNNKEL (reference sequence). The CDR3 spans 19 residues. Trimming removed 0 bases at V and 0 bases at J, with 18 bases between. The chain's CDR3 is CASSQDLGRLLVSGNTIYF. The CDR3 bases are TGTGCCAGCAGCCAAGACTTGGGCCGTCTCCTGGTCTCTGGAAACACCATATATTTT.

Comment on this clone: This sample also contains other DNA sequences that code for the same CDR3. The gene calls are TRBV12-3 or TRBV12-4 and TRBJ2-3; no firm D call. There are 11 residues in the CDR3. V lost 3 bases and J 6 bases, leaving 4 bases between the germline ends. The DNA for the CDR3 is TGTGCCAGCAGTTTTCGTGATACGCAGTATTTT. Residues: CASSFRDTQYF.

This chain joins TRBV4-2 and TRBJ2-5; TRBD1 might be the D (5 bases). From germline, CDR1 is LGHNA and CDR2 YNFKEQ. The V end lost 6 bases, the J end lost 5 bases, and 16 bases lay between the germline ends. This CDR3 spans 14 amino acids. The DNA for the CDR3 is TGTGCCAGCAGTCAAACGGTGGGGCGGGAGACCCAGTACTTC. This sequence encodes CASSQTVGRETQYF.

The CDR3 nucleotides read TGTGCCAGCGACCAAGCGGGGGGGCCGGGCAATGAGCAGTTCTTC. It specifies CASDQAGGPGNEQFF. The chain has TRBV7-9 and TRBJ2-1; 10 bases are shared with TRBD2. Per germline, CDR1 SEHNR and CDR2 FQNEAQ (reference sequence). This CDR3 has 15 amino acids. The trim removed 8 bases at V and 6 bases at J, leaving 10 bases unmatched. The full variable domain, with the rest looked up from reference TRBV7-9 and TRBJ2-1, is DTGVSQNPRHKITKRGQNVTFRCDPISEHNRLYWYRQTLGQGPEFLTYFQNEAQLEKSRLLSDRFSAERPKGSFSTLEIQRTEQGDSAMYLCASDQAGGPGNEQFFGPGTRLTVL.

This chain uses TRBV18 with TRBJ2-3, with 8 bases that match TRBD1. V shed 5 bases, J shed 0 bases, and the junction held 7 bases outside the gene matches. In germline, CDR1 is KGHSH, CDR2 LQKENI. The CDR3 has 16 amino acids. Here the CDR3 DNA reads TGTGCCAGCTCAATAAAGGGACAGGCTAGCACAGATACGCAGTATTTT. Translating it yields CASSIKGQASTDTQYF.

This clone appeared a few times. This rearrangement joins TRBV5-1 to TRBJ1-2, with D perhaps matching TRBD1 (5 bases). V lost 4 bases and J 5 bases, leaving 9 bases between the germline ends. The germline CDR1 and CDR2 sequences are SGHRS and YFSETQ. The CDR3 has 12 amino acids. CDR3: CASSVQGYGYTF. The DNA of the CDR3 is TGCGCCAGCAGCGTTCAGGGATATGGCTACACCTTC.

The V call is TRBV25-1, the J call TRBJ2-2; 7 nucleotides match TRBD2. After removal of 6 bases from V and 4 bases from J, the junction contained 11 bases not matched to a gene. Per the germline V gene, CDR1 is MGHDK and CDR2 is SYGVNS. This CDR3 is 16 amino acids long. DNA for the CDR3: TGTGCCAGCAGCGACCCGGGGACTATCCTCACCGGGGAGCTGTTTTTT. It translates to CASSDPGTILTGELFF.

This clone turned up a few times. This sequence joins TRBV2 and TRBJ2-1, with 13 bases aligning to TRBD2. J gave up 9 bases and V 11 bases, and 10 bases lay outside the gene matches. The CDR3 has 14 residues. CDR1 SNHLY and CDR2 FYNNEI come from the germline V gene. The CDR3 spells CAGKLAGGHGEQFF. The CDR3 DNA sequence: TGTGCCGGAAAACTAGCGGGGGGGCATGGTGAGCAGTTCTTC.

J is TRBJ2-7 and V is TRBV10-3, with 9 nucleotides matching TRBD1. The V gene's germline CDR1 is ENHRY and CDR2 SYGVKD. This CDR3 region has 13 residues. The V segment lost 5 bases and the J segment 4 bases; nucleotides outside the gene matches: 3. CDR3 amino acids: CAISTGQGYEQYF. The DNA for the CDR3 is TGTGCCATCAGTACGGGACAGGGATACGAGCAGTACTTC.

The rearrangement uses TRBV5-1 and TRBJ2-1; 8 bases line up with TRBD2. The V segment lost 4 bases and the J segment 9 bases; nucleotides outside the gene matches: 3. Germline CDR1 and CDR2: SGHRS and YFSETQ. This CDR3 region has 12 residues. The CDR3 is CASSPAGGEQFF. CDR3 bases: TGCGCCAGCAGCCCGGCGGGGGGTGAGCAGTTCTTC.

Worth noting for this clone: Other DNA sequences in this specimen translate into the identical CDR3. The genes are TRBV5-1 and TRBJ1-3; D may be TRBD1 (6 bases). CDR1 SGHRS and CDR2 YFSETQ come from the germline V gene. The V and J ends lost 4 bases and 4 bases respectively, with 12 bases between them. This CDR3 has 14 amino acids. The CDR3 DNA sequence: TGCGCCAGCAGCCTCAGGGGATCCGGAAACACCATATATTTT. Translating it yields CASSLRGSGNTIYF.

This clone was seen a handful of times. The rearrangement uses TRBV5-1 and TRBJ2-1, with D unresolved. CDR3 size: 14 residues. CDR1 and CDR2 from the germline V gene are SGHRS and YFSETQ. V lost 2 bases, J lost 5 bases, and 11 bases lay in between. CDR3 sequence reads: CASSLITADNEQFF. CDR3 bases: TGCGCCAGCAGCTTAATTACAGCAGACAATGAGCAGTTCTTC.

In its sample, this clone was seen a few times. The chain has TRBV19 and TRBJ1-5; tentative D call: TRBD1 (5 bases). V was cut by 5 bases and J by 1 base, with 12 bases left in between. The CDR3 covers 15 residues. Germline CDR1 reads LNHDA; CDR2 reads SQIVND (reference sequence). The CDR3 reads CASSWGGNSNQPQHF. CDR3 sequence (DNA): TGTGCCAGTAGTTGGGGGGGAAACAGCAATCAGCCCCAGCATTTT.

This clone appeared many times. The genes are TRBV19 and TRBJ1-5; D gene ambiguous. Deletions cut 5 bases from V and 7 bases from J, with 15 bases between. The CDR3 totals 14 residues. In germline, CDR1 is LNHDA, CDR2 SQIVND (reference sequence). The CDR3 region is CASSADGASQPQHF. The DNA of the CDR3 is TGTGCCAGTAGTGCCGACGGAGCGAGCCAGCCCCAGCATTTT.

V usage is TRBV3-1 (or the pseudogene TRBV3-2) and J usage is TRBJ1-1, with D maybe TRBD1 (6 bases). Germline CDR1 reads LGHDT; CDR2 reads YNNKEL (reference sequence). The CDR3 runs 14 residues. The V gene lost 6 bases and the J gene lost 2 bases, with 13 bases spanning the gap. The CDR3 protein is CASSADRINTEAFF. The CDR3 DNA reads TGTGCCAGCAGTGCGGACAGAATTAACACTGAAGCTTTCTTT.